This T cell receptor beta chain was obtained from a study of blood T cells in healthy people across ages. In the study overall: Per two T cells, template switching captured roughly one barcoded beta molecule.

Per germline, CDR1 MNHEY and CDR2 SMNVEV (reference sequence). The CDR3 sequence is 15 residues long. Trimming took 0 bases from V and 4 from J; bases not matched to a gene: 3. Sample-barcoded 5' priming and a J-beta primer mix drove a second PCR of roughly 7 to 11 cycles. MiXCR, applied by TCRdb to the 5' RACE reads, yields one record per CDR3 protein. The sample holds approximately 1.5 million distinct CDR3 sequences, roughly 32% seen once. This clonotype was observed a handful of times. Sequences were obtained from blood. The receptor was isolated from a woman in her 30s in good health. This chain uses TRBV27 with TRBJ1-5; TRBD1 matches at 7 bases. The CDR3 loop reads CASSLSGQANQPQHF. The CDR3 DNA sequence: TGTGCCAGCAGTTTATCCGGACAGGCGAATCAGCCCCAGCATTTT.